This passage covers 9 T cell receptor beta chains from one sample sequenced in a study of CD8+ T cells in alopecia areata. Cutaneous lymph nodes were pooled and cells sorted by CD4, CD8alpha, NKG2D, NKG2ACE and more. RNA was isolated and reverse transcribed to cDNA, the sequencing template. Repertoires were generated with immunoSEQ multiplex PCR, while TCRdb's copy carries only in-frame clones and drops some. The sample lists 200,000 to 300,000 clones, none appearing once, the ten largest making up about 1.1%. Sequences were obtained from CD4+ T cells sorted from a lymph node. These receptors were obtained from a C3H/HeJ mouse with alopecia areata. The strain bears MHC haplotype H2-k.

This clone was seen a handful of times. The genes are named according to mouse. The read halts 4 residues ahead of the CDR3 end, with the missing end drawn from the germline J gene. J is TRBJ2-7 and V is TRBV19; 8 bases agree with TRBD2. CDR1 is FNHDT and CDR2 is SITEND in the germline V gene (reference sequence). V was clipped by 5 bases and J by 2 bases; unmatched bases: 3. The CDR3 has 13 residues. The CDR3 protein is CASRQTGAYEQYF. The CDR3 DNA, read in part, is TGTGCCAGCAGACAGACTGGGGCCTAT.

This clone was detected only a few times. The gene symbols are mouse symbols. The CDR3 extends 3 residues past the end of the read, so its final part is completed from the germline J gene. This chain links TRBV29 with TRBJ1-6; D possibly corresponds to TRBD1 (5 bases). TRBJ1-6 is an ORF, and what it does is uncertain. V lost 1 base, J lost 3 bases, and 7 bases lay in between. This CDR3 spans 15 amino acids. Germline V gives CDR1 MSHET, CDR2 SYDVDS. CDR3 in amino acids: CASSLFGGYNSPLYF. CDR3 DNA, as far as it was read: TGTGCTAGCAGTTTATTTGGGGGCTATAATTCGCCC.

This clone was counted ten times or more. Gene labels here are mouse ones. The sequenced fragment ends 4 residues before the CDR3 boundary, so the rest is inferred from the germline J gene. This chain links TRBV17 with TRBJ2-2; the D gene is possibly TRBD1 (5 bases). This CDR3 has 13 residues. Germline CDR1 is MNHDT and CDR2 is YYDKIL. V was clipped by 8 bases and J by 2 bases, with 9 bases between them. The CDR3 loop is CASDAGNTGQLYF. Incomplete CDR3 DNA: TGTGCTAGCGACGCAGGGAACACCGGG. The variable domain in full, with the rest retrieved from reference TRBV17 and TRBJ2-2, is DTTVKQNPRYKLARVGKPVNLICSQTMNHDTMYWYQKKPNQAPKLLLFYYDKILNREADTFEKFQSSRPNNSFCSLYIGSAGLEYSAMYLCASDAGNTGQLYFGEGSKLTVL.

In the case of this clone: Each gene name is a mouse one. The CDR3 end is not reached by the read, which stops 4 residues before it; the germline J gene fills it in. The chain links TRBV13-2 to TRBJ2-5, with TRBD1 as a possible D gene (6 bases). The CDR3 runs 12 residues. Germline CDR1 and CDR2: NNHNN and SYGAGS (reference sequence). Trimming pared 7 bases from V and 2 bases from J, leaving 8 bases between. Incomplete CDR3 DNA: TGTGCCAGCAGGGGGTTCCAAGAC. It is translated as CASRGFQD. The whole CDR3 protein reads CASRGFQDTQYF.

This clone was seen a handful of times. The listed genes are named as in mouse. The read gets to within 4 residues of the CDR3 end, and the germline J gene fills in the rest. This chain connects TRBV1 to TRBJ2-1, with TRBD1 matching 10 bases. Germline CDR1 is NSQYPW and CDR2 is LRSPGD (reference sequence). The CDR3 length is 13 residues. CDR3 DNA (partial): TGCACCTGCAGGGGGACAGGGGTGGCT. Protein: CTCRGTGVA. The whole CDR3 region reads CTCRGTGVAEQFF. The complete variable domain, with remaining parts taken from reference TRBV1 and TRBJ2-1, reads VTLLEQNPRWRLVPRGQAVNLRCILKNSQYPWMSWYQQDLQKQLQWLFTLRSPGDKEVKSLPGADYLATRVTDTELRLQVANMSQGRTLYCTCRGTGVAEQFFGPGTRLTVL.

With respect to this clone: Gene names and germline refer to mouse. The read falls 4 residues short of the CDR3 end, and the missing part is taken from the germline J gene. V usage is TRBV19 and J usage is TRBJ2-2; possibly TRBD1 for D (5 bases). The length of the CDR3 is 16 residues. V was clipped by 2 bases and J by 2 bases, with 13 bases between them. CDR1 is FNHDT, CDR2 SITEND, per germline (reference sequence). CDR3 protein: CASSMRGEWNTGQLYF. The CDR3 bases that were read are TGTGCCAGCAGTATGAGGGGAGAGTGGAACACCGGG.

This clone was seen more than once but under ten times. Each gene name is a mouse one. The read comes to an end 4 residues before the CDR3 does, leaving the germline J gene to fill in the end. The genes are TRBV19 and TRBJ2-1, with TRBD2 identical over 10 bases. The junction had 6 bases not matched to a gene; V was cut back by 5 bases and J by 1 base. CDR1 is FNHDT and CDR2 is SITEND in the germline V gene (reference sequence). The CDR3 sequence is 16 residues long. The DNA read from the CDR3 is TGTGCCAGCAGGCCCGACTGGGGGGAAAACTATGCT. Its protein product is CASRPDWGENYA. The whole CDR3 is CASRPDWGENYAEQFF.

Remarks on this clone: The gene symbols are mouse symbols. The read comes to an end 4 residues before the CDR3 does, leaving the germline J gene to fill in the end. Other DNA sequences in this sample translate to the same CDR3. V usage is TRBV19 and J usage is TRBJ2-3, with D maybe TRBD2 (7 bases). From germline, CDR1 is FNHDT and CDR2 SITEND (reference sequence). The V and J ends lost 2 bases and 1 base respectively, with 11 bases between them. The CDR3 is made up of 15 amino acids. The covered CDR3 bases are TGTGCCAGCAGTATCGGGGGGCTGGGTGCAGAA. This gives the protein CASSIGGLGAE. In full, the CDR3 reads CASSIGGLGAETLYF. Full variable domain (missing parts from reference TRBV19 and TRBJ2-3): GGIITQTPKFLIGQEGQKLTLKCQQNFNHDTMYWYRQDSGKGLRLIYYSITENDLQKGDLSEGYDASREKKSSFSLTVTSAQKNEMAVFLCASSIGGLGAETLYFGSGTRLTVL.

This clone appeared a few times. Mouse names are used for the genes. The read finishes 4 residues shy of the CDR3 end, and the germline J gene is used to complete it. The rearrangement links TRBV13-1 to TRBJ2-7; 8 bases fit TRBD1. The CDR3 loop spans 15 amino acids. Germline CDR1 and CDR2: NSHNY and SYGAGN. Partial CDR3 DNA: TGTGCCAGCAGACTCTTCGGACAGGGAGTCCAT. Its protein is CASRLFGQGVH. The CDR3 in full is CASRLFGQGVHEQYF.